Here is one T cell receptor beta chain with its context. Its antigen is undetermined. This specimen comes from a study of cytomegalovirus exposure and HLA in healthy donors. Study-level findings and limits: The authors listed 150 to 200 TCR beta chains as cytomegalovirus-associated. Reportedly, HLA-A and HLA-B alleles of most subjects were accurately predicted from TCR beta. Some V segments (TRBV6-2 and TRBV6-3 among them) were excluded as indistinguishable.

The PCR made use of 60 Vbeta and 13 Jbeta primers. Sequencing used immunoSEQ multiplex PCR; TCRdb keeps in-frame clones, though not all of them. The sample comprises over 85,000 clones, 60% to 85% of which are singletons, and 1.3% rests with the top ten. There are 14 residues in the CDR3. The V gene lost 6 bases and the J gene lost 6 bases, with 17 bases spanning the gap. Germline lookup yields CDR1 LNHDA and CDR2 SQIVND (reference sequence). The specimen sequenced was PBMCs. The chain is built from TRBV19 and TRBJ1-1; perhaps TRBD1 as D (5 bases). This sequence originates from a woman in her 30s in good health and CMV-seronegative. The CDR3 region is CASSAWRGVPEAFF. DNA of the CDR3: TGTGCCAGTAGCGCTTGGAGGGGAGTTCCTGAAGCTTTCTTT.